Sequencing of this TCR beta chain was carried out in a study of beta chain features in type 1 diabetes. Findings of the study overall: Researchers report that Type 1 diabetes patients had moderately but significantly shorter TCRB CDR3s across all four CD4+ subsets.

Details on this clone: Its antigen is not known.

Germline CDR1 LGHNA, CDR2 YNFKEQ. The CDR3 has 15 residues. The V gene lost 6 bases and the J gene lost 7 bases, with 18 bases spanning the gap. Every bit of the isolated RNA underwent reverse transcription, so sequencing read expressed TCRB transcripts. Sequencing was performed with immunoSEQ multiplex PCR; in TCRdb, only in-frame clones are kept and a portion is missing. The sample holds about 15,000 clones, 70% to 80% seen once. Sequencing input: stem cell memory CD4+ T cells from blood. The chain recombines TRBV4-2 with TRBJ1-4, with TRBD1 as a possible D gene (6 bases). This TCR derives from a woman younger than 35 with type 1 diabetes. The CDR3: CASRKGGRGGEKLFF. The CDR3 nucleotides read TGTGCCAGCAGAAAGGGGGGGAGGGGTGGTGAAAAACTGTTTTTT.